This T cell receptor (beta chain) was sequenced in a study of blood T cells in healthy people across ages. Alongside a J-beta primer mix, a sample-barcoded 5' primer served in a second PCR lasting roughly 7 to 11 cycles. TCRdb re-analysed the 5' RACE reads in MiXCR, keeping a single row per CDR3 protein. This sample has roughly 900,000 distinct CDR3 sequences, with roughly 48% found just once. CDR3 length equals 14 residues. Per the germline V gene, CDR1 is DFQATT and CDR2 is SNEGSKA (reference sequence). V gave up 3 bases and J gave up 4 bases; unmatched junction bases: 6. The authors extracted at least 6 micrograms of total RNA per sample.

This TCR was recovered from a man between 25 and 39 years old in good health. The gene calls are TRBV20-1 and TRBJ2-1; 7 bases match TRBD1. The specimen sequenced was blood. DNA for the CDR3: TGCAGTGCTAGGTCAGGGGGTCCTTACAATGAGCAGTTCTTC. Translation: CSARSGGPYNEQFF.